The clone carrying this T cell receptor (beta chain) was counted only a few times. Antigen: not known. The data originate from a study of early T cells in non-severe SARS-CoV-2 infection. Whole-study results and caveats: The VDJdb matching leaned toward anti-spike CD8 responses and overlooked private and CD4 specificities.

From the 5' RACE reads, TCRdb called clonotypes with MiXCR, one entry per CDR3 protein. The data show about 71,000 distinct CDR3 sequences, roughly an eighth seen once. The TCR comes from an adult who was a healthcare worker with PCR-confirmed SARS-CoV-2 infection or an uninfected control (not recorded which). Sequencing was carried out using whole blood.

Here the CDR3 DNA reads TGCAGTACACACGGGACAGGGGATGGTTCACCCCTCCACTTT. Amino acids: CSTHGTGDGSPLHF. J is TRBJ1-6 and V is TRBV20-1; 10 bases fit TRBD1. Germline lookup yields CDR1 DFQATT and CDR2 SNEGSKA (reference sequence). Trimming took 8 bases from V and 9 from J; bases not matched to a gene: 10. The CDR3 extends over 14 amino acids.